The 19 T cell receptor beta chains in this list originate from one sample, sequenced in a study of shared clonotypes between healthy human individuals. Assay: immunoSEQ multiplex PCR; the TCRdb copy retains only in-frame clones and omits some. The table records about a million clones, 70% to 80% of them present only once. Specimen: memory CD4+ T cells from PBMCs. As to subset: CD45RA-negative fraction. The source is a man in his late teens or twenties in good health. Some clones in this sample may be carry-over from other donors' samples.

CDR3 DNA: TGTGCCACCAGCAGAGATCAGGGGGGCTGGGCTTTCTTT. Protein: CATSRDQGGWAFF. The chain uses TRBV15 and TRBJ1-1; the match to TRBD1 covers 7 bases. Germline CDR1 and CDR2: LNHNV and YYDKDF (reference sequence). CDR3 length: 13 amino acids. V shed 0 bases, J shed 11 bases, and the junction held 6 bases outside the gene matches.

This clone was picked up a small number of times. The J gene is TRBJ1-4, the V gene TRBV2; D is perhaps TRBD1 (5 bases). From germline, CDR1 is SNHLY and CDR2 FYNNEI. CDR3 length: 13 amino acids. Trimming cost V 3 bases and J 8 bases, with 10 bases left between them. The CDR3 DNA sequence: TGTGCCAGCAGTGACAGGGCTAGCGAAAAACTGTTTTTT. Residues: CASSDRASEKLFF.

There are many counts of this clone. The V and J genes are TRBV4-1 and TRBJ2-2; the match to TRBD2 covers 7 bases. The CDR3 is 19 residues long. V shed 4 bases and J 4 bases; nucleotides not matched to a gene: 18. Germline CDR1 MGHRA, CDR2 YSYEKL. The CDR3, as DNA: TGCGCCAGCAGCCCCGGGAGGACAAGACAAAGAGGTATCACCGGGGAGCTGTTTTTT. Translating it yields CASSPGRTRQRGITGELFF.

This sequence joins TRBV28 and TRBJ1-2; TRBD1 aligns across 10 bases. The CDR3 has 12 residues. The germline V gene has CDR1 MDHEN and CDR2 SYDVKM. Unmatched junction bases numbered 4, after V lost 7 bases and J lost 8 bases. The CDR3 sequence: CASTTGGYGYTF. For the CDR3, the DNA is TGTGCCAGCACGACAGGGGGCTACGGCTACACCTTC.

The chain combines TRBV5-1 with TRBJ2-7; unclear D gene. Germline V gives CDR1 SGHRS, CDR2 YFSETQ. The germline V and J ends were trimmed by 3 bases and 0 bases, with 13 bases remaining between them. This CDR3 region has 15 residues. CDR3 residues: CASSYVSISSYEQYF. For the CDR3, the DNA is TGCGCCAGCAGCTACGTAAGTATTAGCTCCTACGAGCAGTACTTC.

This chain connects TRBV5-1 to TRBJ2-7, with D possibly being TRBD1 (6 bases). Germline CDR1 reads SGHRS; CDR2 reads YFSETQ. The germline V and J ends were trimmed by 2 bases and 2 bases, with 11 bases remaining between them. This CDR3 region has 14 residues. CDR3 loop: CASSFNRETYEQYF. The CDR3 bases are TGCGCCAGCAGCTTTAACAGGGAGACCTACGAGCAGTACTTC. Drawing the rest from reference TRBV5-1 and TRBJ2-7, the complete variable domain is KAGVTQTPRYLIKTRGQQVTLSCSPISGHRSVSWYQQTPGQGLQFLFEYFSETQRNKGNFPGRFSGRQFSNSRSEMNVSTLELGDSALYLCASSFNRETYEQYFGPGTRLTVT.

A remark on this clone: In the same sample, other DNA sequences code for this CDR3. This chain joins TRBV5-1 and TRBJ2-5; tentatively, D is TRBD1 (5 bases). Trimming pared 1 base from V and 0 bases from J, leaving 7 bases between. The length of the CDR3 is 14 residues. Germline CDR1 and CDR2: SGHRS and YFSETQ. CDR3 region: CASSLRGYQETQYF. The CDR3 nucleotides are TGCGCCAGCAGCTTGAGGGGTTACCAAGAGACCCAGTACTTC.

This clone was found once. The chain uses TRBV18 and TRBJ1-5; 7 bases align to TRBD1. Per the germline V gene, CDR1 is KGHSH and CDR2 is LQKENI. The CDR3 is made up of 15 amino acids. With 4 bases clipped from V and 0 bases from J, the junction kept 3 bases outside the gene matches. The CDR3 coding sequence is TGTGCCAGCTCACTGGGGACAGTTAGCAATCAGCCCCAGCATTTT. Amino acids: CASSLGTVSNQPQHF. Together with reference TRBV18 and TRBJ1-5, the CDR3 gives the full variable domain: NAGVMQNPRHLVRRRGQEARLRCSPMKGHSHVYWYRQLPEEGLKFMVYLQKENIIDESGMPKERFSAEFPKEGPSILRIQQVVRGDSAAYFCASSLGTVSNQPQHFGDGTRLSIL.

This clone was detected a few times. With a much larger clone just one base away, this may be a read error. Other DNA sequences in this sample translate to the same CDR3. The chain links TRBV30 to TRBJ2-5, with a tentative D call TRBD2 (6 bases). CDR1 GTSNPN and CDR2 SVGIG come from the germline V gene (reference sequence). This CDR3 has 15 amino acids. CDR3 region: CARSPGRGLQETQYF. The CDR3 bases are TGTGCCAGGAGTCCCGGGCGGGGATTGCAAGAGACCCAGTACTTC.

The chain couples TRBV2 to TRBJ1-5, with TRBD1 as a possible D gene (5 bases). The CDR3 loop spans 14 amino acids. The germline V gene encodes CDR1 SNHLY and CDR2 FYNNEI. Deletions cut 5 bases from V and 5 bases from J, with 13 bases between. The CDR3 is CASSSTGADQPQHF. CDR3 DNA sequence: TGTGCCAGCAGTTCTACTGGGGCGGATCAGCCCCAGCATTTT.

The J gene is TRBJ2-7, the V gene TRBV7-9, with TRBD1 as a possible D gene (5 bases). The CDR3 covers 14 residues. The V gene lost 2 bases and the J gene lost 5 bases, with 13 bases spanning the gap. Germline-derived CDR1 and CDR2 are SEHNR and FQNEAQ (reference sequence). CDR3 in amino acids: CASSLREGANEQYF. The CDR3 DNA follows: TGTGCCAGCAGCTTAAGGGAAGGGGCTAACGAGCAGTACTTC.

The chain employs TRBV28 and TRBJ2-1; 15 bases are shared with TRBD2. The V gene end was trimmed by 1 base and the J gene end by 7 bases; junction bases not matched to a gene: 11. CDR3 length: 19 amino acids. Germline lookup yields CDR1 MDHEN and CDR2 SYDVKM. Here the CDR3 reads CASSLLPRTSGRAENEQFF. The CDR3 DNA sequence: TGTGCCAGCAGTTTATTACCCCGGACTAGCGGGAGGGCCGAGAATGAGCAGTTCTTC.

The V gene is TRBV15, the J gene TRBJ2-7; D might be TRBD2 (5 bases). The V end was cut by 6 bases, the J end by 6 bases, with 18 bases between. The CDR3 has 14 residues. Per germline, CDR1 LNHNV and CDR2 YYDKDF (reference sequence). The CDR3 nucleotides are TGTGCCACCAGGTCGCGCGGCTCAAGCGGCGAGCAGTACTTC. Residues: CATRSRGSSGEQYF.

This sequence joins TRBV27 and TRBJ2-1; TRBD2 matches 8 bases. The CDR3 contains 16 residues. Trimming cost V 4 bases and J 5 bases; bases outside gene matches: 10. Germline values: CDR1 MNHEY, CDR2 SMNVEV (reference sequence). DNA of the CDR3: TGTGCCAGCAGTTCCCCGGGGGGGGCGAGGGACAATGAGCAGTTCTTC. This encodes CASSSPGGARDNEQFF.

The chain's CDR3 is CAARGFSEKLFF. The CDR3 bases are TGTGCCGCGAGGGGATTCAGTGAAAAACTGTTTTTT. This chain connects TRBV28 to TRBJ1-4, with D possibly TRBD1 on 5 matching bases. The CDR3 contains 12 residues. CDR1 and CDR2 (germline): MDHEN, SYDVKM. The V and J ends lost 11 bases and 7 bases respectively, with 14 bases between them.

V gene TRBV11-1 combines with J gene TRBJ2-7, with 11 bases lining up with TRBD1. The CDR3 consists of 14 residues. CDR1 is SGHAT, CDR2 FQDESV, per germline (reference sequence). With 6 bases clipped from V and 2 bases from J, the junction kept 3 bases outside the gene matches. This CDR3 is CASRRGQGAYEQYF. As DNA, the CDR3 is TGTGCCAGCAGGAGGGGACAGGGGGCCTACGAGCAGTACTTC.

The V gene is TRBV28, the J gene TRBJ2-5; possibly TRBD1 for D (5 bases). CDR1 MDHEN and CDR2 SYDVKM come from the germline V gene. The ends were cut back, 5 bases at V and 4 bases at J, with 17 bases in the middle. This CDR3 spans 15 amino acids. CDR3 DNA sequence: TGTGCCAGCAGTCGCCCGCGCCAGGGCGGAGAGACCCAGTACTTC. This codes for CASSRPRQGGETQYF.

Points on this clone: This likely traces to a read error, being one base from a far larger clone. Other DNA sequences from this sample encode an identical CDR3 as well. The V gene is TRBV30, the J gene TRBJ1-2, with D unresolved. Germline CDR1 GTSNPN, CDR2 SVGIG (reference sequence). The CDR3 is 11 residues long. The CDR3 bases are TGTGCCTGGAGTTCTCCCGCGGACTACACATTC. It encodes CAWSSPADYTF.

The chain has TRBV10-3 and TRBJ2-7, with 11 bases identical to TRBD2. J lost 3 bases, V lost 6 bases, and 1 base had no gene match. CDR3 length: 13 amino acids. CDR1 and CDR2 from the germline V gene are ENHRY and SYGVKD. CDR3 loop: CAIRTSGNYEQYF. Here the CDR3 DNA reads TGTGCCATCAGGACTAGCGGGAACTACGAGCAGTACTTC.